A single sample is the source of the 23 T cell receptor beta chains below, sequenced in a study of shared clonotypes between healthy human individuals. Selected positively for CCR7 and CD45RO-negative, naive CD8 cells excluded terminally differentiated effector memory CD45RA+ cells. Libraries were prepared by immunoSEQ multiplex PCR; TCRdb keeps only in-frame clonotypes and omits some of them. The repertoire holds roughly 2,000,000 clones, with around 93% as singletons. The sequenced material came from naive CD8+ T cells from PBMCs. Receptor source: a man younger than 35 in good health. Some clones in this sample may be carry-over from other donors' samples.

This clone was observed once. V usage is TRBV11-2 and J usage is TRBJ2-7, with 8 bases fitting TRBD1. J gave up 7 bases and V 5 bases, and 7 bases lay outside the gene matches. The CDR3 is 13 residues long. Germline CDR1 reads SGHAT; CDR2 reads FQNNGV. Here the CDR3 reads CASSRLRTGEQYF. The CDR3, as DNA: TGTGCCAGCAGCCGACTCAGGACAGGGGAGCAGTACTTC. The whole variable domain, filled in from reference TRBV11-2 and TRBJ2-7, reads EAGVAQSPRYKIIEKRQSVAFWCNPISGHATLYWYQQILGQGPKLLIQFQNNGVVDDSQLPKDRFSAERLKGVDSTLKIQPAKLEDSAVYLCASSRLRTGEQYFGPGTRLTVT.

The chain combines TRBV4-3 with TRBJ2-2; 13 bases are shared with TRBD2. Germline CDR1 and CDR2: LGHNA and YSLEER. The CDR3 spans 18 residues. With V trimmed by 3 bases and J by 4 bases, 8 bases remained unmatched. The CDR3 sequence is CASSHPRTSGSGTGELFF. The CDR3 DNA reads as TGCGCCAGCAGCCATCCCAGGACTAGCGGGAGCGGCACCGGGGAGCTGTTTTTT.

With regard to this clone: Other DNA sequences in this specimen translate into the identical CDR3. The V call is TRBV28, the J call TRBJ2-5, with 9 nucleotides matching TRBD2. CDR3 size: 13 residues. V was pared by 2 bases and J by 5 bases, with 0 bases of the junction left unmatched. CDR1 MDHEN and CDR2 SYDVKM come from the germline V gene. CDR3 bases: TGTGCCAGCAGTTTAGCGGGAGGGGAGACCCAGTACTTC. It specifies CASSLAGGETQYF.

V gene TRBV7-6 combines with J gene TRBJ2-1; 8 bases align to TRBD1. Per the germline V gene, CDR1 is SGHVS and CDR2 is FNYEAQ. The CDR3 is 16 residues long. V was pared by 5 bases and J by 9 bases, with 15 bases of the junction left unmatched. CDR3 protein: CASSAPRPSDRGEQFF. The CDR3 bases are TGTGCCAGCAGCGCCCCCCGGCCTAGCGACAGGGGTGAGCAGTTCTTC.

The chain couples TRBV6-5 to TRBJ2-2; possible D gene TRBD2, 5 bases. The CDR3 contains 15 residues. The germline CDR1 and CDR2 sequences are MNHEY and SVGAGI. Between the trimmed V and J ends, which lost 5 bases and 4 bases, there was a span of 14 bases. For the CDR3, the DNA is TGTGCCAGCAGTAGAACCCCCAGCGGCACCGGGGAGCTGTTTTTT. It codes for CASSRTPSGTGELFF.

The V call is TRBV25-1, the J call TRBJ2-7, with 7 positions matching TRBD2. The CDR3 loop spans 16 amino acids. Germline V gene data show CDR1 as MGHDK and CDR2 as SYGVNS. The V gene end was trimmed by 5 bases and the J gene end by 3 bases; junction bases not matched to a gene: 13. The CDR3 is CASSPPVTSSDYEQYF. DNA for the CDR3: TGTGCCAGCAGTCCCCCCGTGACTAGCAGTGACTACGAGCAGTACTTC.

The rearrangement uses TRBV5-8 and TRBJ2-3, with TRBD2 matching 10 bases. The V and J ends lost 0 bases and 3 bases, in that order; junction bases with no gene match: 7. This CDR3 region has 17 residues. Germline CDR1 and CDR2: SGHTS and YDEGEE. The CDR3 nucleotides are TGTGCCAGCAGCTTGGTCGGACTAGCGGTCGGAACAGATACGCAGTATTTT. This translates into CASSLVGLAVGTDTQYF.

The chain's CDR3 is CASSPGDNSYEQYF. The CDR3 DNA reads as TGTGCCAGCAGCCCAGGGGACAACTCCTACGAGCAGTACTTC. The gene calls are TRBV9 and TRBJ2-7; tentative D call: TRBD1 (6 bases). The CDR3 runs to 14 residues. The germline V and J ends were trimmed by 4 bases and 0 bases, with 11 bases remaining between them. Germline V CDR1 and CDR2: SGDLS, YYNGEE.

This clone was picked up one time. This rearrangement joins TRBV2 to TRBJ2-2; a weak D match, TRBD2 (6 bases). CDR1 and CDR2 (germline): SNHLY, FYNNEI. Between the trimmed V and J ends, which lost 11 bases and 6 bases, there was a span of 19 bases. The length of the CDR3 is 14 residues. The CDR3 loop is CAGTWGTGPGELFF. CDR3 nucleotides: TGTGCCGGGACTTGGGGGACTGGTCCCGGGGAGCTGTTTTTT.

The chain couples TRBV4-1 to TRBJ2-5; 7 nucleotides agree with TRBD2. V lost 1 base, J lost 5 bases, and 1 base stayed unmatched. CDR1 and CDR2 from the germline V gene are MGHRA and YSYEKL. This CDR3 spans 13 amino acids. CDR3 residues: CASSQASGETQYF. The CDR3 bases are TGCGCCAGCAGCCAAGCTAGCGGCGAGACCCAGTACTTC.

V is TRBV4-3 and J is TRBJ2-1; 7 nucleotides line up with TRBD2. The V gene's germline CDR1 is LGHNA and CDR2 YSLEER. The CDR3 sequence is 14 residues long. With 2 bases clipped from V and 2 bases from J, the junction kept 0 bases outside the gene matches. CDR3 DNA sequence: TGCGCCAGCAGCCAACGGGAGGCCTACAATGAGCAGTTCTTC. Protein sequence: CASSQREAYNEQFF.

This rearrangement joins TRBV4-2 to TRBJ2-7, with 14 bases lining up with TRBD2. Losses at the gene ends were 2 bases for V and 2 bases for J; bases not matched to a gene: 5. Germline CDR1 LGHNA, CDR2 YNFKEQ. This CDR3 region has 17 residues. This CDR3 is CASSQRLAGGGTYEQYF. CDR3 in DNA: TGTGCCAGCAGCCAACGACTAGCGGGAGGGGGGACCTACGAGCAGTACTTC.

This clone was observed once. The rearrangement uses TRBV15 and TRBJ2-7, with TRBD1 identical over 9 bases. Germline values: CDR1 LNHNV, CDR2 YYDKDF (reference sequence). V shed 3 bases, J shed 1 base, and the junction held 7 bases outside the gene matches. The CDR3 runs to 16 residues. In nucleotides, the CDR3 is TGTGCCACCAGCAGGGGACTACAGGGGGCATCCTACGAGCAGTACTTC. It is translated as CATSRGLQGASYEQYF.

The genes are TRBV28 and TRBJ2-7; 11 bases match TRBD1. The germline V gene has CDR1 MDHEN and CDR2 SYDVKM. V trimming: 6 bases; J trimming: 3 bases; junction bases outside the gene matches: 7. The length of the CDR3 is 15 residues. Here the CDR3 DNA reads TGTGCCAGCAGACCCTGGACAGGGGGCATCTACGAGCAGTACTTC. Translation: CASRPWTGGIYEQYF.

This clone is a singleton in its sample. This chain connects TRBV2 to TRBJ1-2, with D perhaps TRBD1 (6 bases). This CDR3 spans 17 amino acids. V lost 3 bases to trimming and J lost 0 bases, with 17 bases between them. Germline V gene lookup returns CDR1 SNHLY and CDR2 FYNNEI. This CDR3 reads CASSELGALPPNYGYTF. As DNA, the CDR3 is TGTGCCAGCAGTGAGCTGGGGGCTCTCCCCCCTAACTATGGCTACACCTTC. Variable domain in full (rest from reference TRBV2 and TRBJ1-2): EPEVTQTPSHQVTQMGQEVILRCVPISNHLYFYWYRQILGQKVEFLVSFYNNEISEKSEIFDDQFSVERPDGSNFTLKIRSTKLEDSAMYFCASSELGALPPNYGYTFGSGTRLTVV.

This clone was observed once. V is TRBV4-2 and J is TRBJ2-7; D remains ambiguous. The CDR3 is 15 amino acids. The germline V gene encodes CDR1 LGHNA and CDR2 YNFKEQ. The germline V and J ends were trimmed by 3 bases and 7 bases, with 19 bases remaining between them. The CDR3 DNA follows: TGTGCCAGCAGCCACACTGACACCCTAACGAGGGAGCAGTACTTC. Translating it yields CASSHTDTLTREQYF.

V usage is TRBV27 and J usage is TRBJ2-7; D is undetermined. V was pared by 7 bases and J by 2 bases, with 15 bases between. The germline V gene has CDR1 MNHEY and CDR2 SMNVEV (reference sequence). The CDR3 consists of 14 residues. Here the CDR3 reads CASNPAGGPYEQYF. In nucleotides, the CDR3 is TGTGCCAGCAACCCGGCAGGCGGACCCTACGAGCAGTACTTC.

The chain links TRBV19 to TRBJ1-2; a weak D match, TRBD1 (6 bases). The V end was cut by 6 bases, the J end by 4 bases, with 12 bases between. CDR1 and CDR2 (germline): LNHDA, SQIVND (reference sequence). This CDR3 spans 13 amino acids. The DNA for the CDR3 is TGTGCCAGTAGCCCCCCGGACAGCTATGGCTACACCTTC. It yields the protein CASSPPDSYGYTF.

The CDR3 here is CSAGRDRRLFF. In DNA form, the CDR3 reads TGCAGTGCTGGCCGGGACAGAAGACTGTTTTTT. The V and J genes are TRBV20-1 and TRBJ1-4; the match to TRBD1 covers 7 bases. The CDR3 is 11 amino acids. The junction had 7 bases not matched to a gene; V was cut back by 5 bases and J by 13 bases. From germline, CDR1 is DFQATT and CDR2 SNEGSKA (reference sequence).

The chain carries TRBV4-1 and TRBJ2-5; TRBD2 might be the D (6 bases). This CDR3 contains 17 residues. The germline V and J ends were trimmed by 2 bases and 9 bases, with 25 bases remaining between them. Germline CDR1 is MGHRA and CDR2 is YSYEKL. In DNA form, the CDR3 reads TGCGCCAGCAGCCAACCCCACGGGAGCGAGAGTCTCAGGGCCCAGTACTTC. Translating gives CASSQPHGSESLRAQYF.

The genes are TRBV15 and TRBJ2-2; D is perhaps TRBD1 or TRBD2 (5 bases each). In germline, CDR1 is LNHNV, CDR2 YYDKDF (reference sequence). The CDR3 contains 17 residues. Between the trimmed V and J ends, which lost 4 bases and 0 bases, there was a span of 15 bases. The CDR3 loop reads CATSIDTGPANTGELFF. The CDR3 DNA is TGTGCCACCAGCATTGACACGGGACCCGCGAACACCGGGGAGCTGTTTTTT.

This clone was found once. This sequence joins TRBV6-1 and TRBJ1-4; a possible D gene is TRBD1 (5 bases). The ends were cut back, 1 base at V and 5 bases at J, with 11 bases in the middle. CDR1 is MNHNS, CDR2 SASEGT, per germline. The CDR3 is 15 residues long. This CDR3 reads CASSEDRSPNEKLFF. DNA for the CDR3: TGTGCCAGCAGTGAAGACAGGTCGCCGAATGAAAAACTGTTTTTT.

This rearrangement joins TRBV27 to TRBJ2-7; D gene unclear. V lost 0 bases to trimming and J lost 0 bases, with 12 bases between them. The germline V gene encodes CDR1 MNHEY and CDR2 SMNVEV (reference sequence). The CDR3 consists of 16 residues. CDR3 sequence reads: CASSLSVSASSYEQYF. CDR3 nucleotides: TGTGCCAGCAGTTTATCTGTTTCAGCCAGCTCCTACGAGCAGTACTTC.